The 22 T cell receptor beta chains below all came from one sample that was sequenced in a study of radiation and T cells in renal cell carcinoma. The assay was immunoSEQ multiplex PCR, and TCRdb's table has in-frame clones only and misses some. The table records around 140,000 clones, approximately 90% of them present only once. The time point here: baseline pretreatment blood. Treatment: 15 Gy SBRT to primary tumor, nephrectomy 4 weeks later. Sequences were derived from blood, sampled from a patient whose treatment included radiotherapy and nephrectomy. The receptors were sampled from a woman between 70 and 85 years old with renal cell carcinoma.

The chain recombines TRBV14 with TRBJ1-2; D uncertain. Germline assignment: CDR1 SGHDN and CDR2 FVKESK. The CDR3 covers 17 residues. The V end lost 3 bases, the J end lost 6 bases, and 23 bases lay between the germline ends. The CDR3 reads CASSHLRAGSLGDGYTF. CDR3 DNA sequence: TGTGCCAGCAGCCATCTAAGGGCGGGTTCCCTGGGAGATGGCTACACCTTC. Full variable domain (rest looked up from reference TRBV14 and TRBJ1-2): EAGVTQFPSHSVIEKGQTVTLRCDPISGHDNLYWYRRVMGKEIKFLLHFVKESKQDESGMPNNRFLAERTGGTYSTLKVQPAELEDSGVYFCASSHLRAGSLGDGYTFGSGTRLTVV.

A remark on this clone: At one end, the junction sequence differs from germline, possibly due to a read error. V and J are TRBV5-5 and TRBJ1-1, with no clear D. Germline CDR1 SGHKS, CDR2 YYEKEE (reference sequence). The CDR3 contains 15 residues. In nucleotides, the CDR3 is TGTGCCAGCAGGTTGGCAAGCTCTGGGGTCACTGAAGCTTTCTTT. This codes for CASRLASSGVTEAFF.

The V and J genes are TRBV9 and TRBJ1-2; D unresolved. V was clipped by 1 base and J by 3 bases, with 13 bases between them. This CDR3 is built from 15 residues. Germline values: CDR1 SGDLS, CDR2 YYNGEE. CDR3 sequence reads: CASSVSYKPDYGYTF. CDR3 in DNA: TGTGCCAGCAGCGTATCTTATAAGCCCGACTATGGCTACACCTTC.

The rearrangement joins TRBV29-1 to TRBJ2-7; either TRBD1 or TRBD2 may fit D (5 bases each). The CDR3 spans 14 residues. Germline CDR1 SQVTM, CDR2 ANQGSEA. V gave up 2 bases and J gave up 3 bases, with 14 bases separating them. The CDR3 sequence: CSVEWGRNNYEQYF. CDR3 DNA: TGCAGCGTTGAATGGGGACGCAACAACTACGAGCAGTACTTC.

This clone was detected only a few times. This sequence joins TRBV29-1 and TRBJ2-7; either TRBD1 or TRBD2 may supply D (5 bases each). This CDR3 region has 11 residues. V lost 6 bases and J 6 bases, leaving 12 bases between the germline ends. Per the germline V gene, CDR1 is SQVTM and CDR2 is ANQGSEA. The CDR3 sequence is CSVRDGGEQYF. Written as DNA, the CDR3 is TGCAGCGTGAGGGATGGGGGCGAGCAGTACTTC.

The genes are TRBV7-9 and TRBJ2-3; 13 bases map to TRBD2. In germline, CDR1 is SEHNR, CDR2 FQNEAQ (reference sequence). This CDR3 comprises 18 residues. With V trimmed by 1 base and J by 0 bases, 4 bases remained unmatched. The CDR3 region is CASSLGLAGGPSTDTQYF. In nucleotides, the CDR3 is TGTGCCAGCAGCTTAGGACTAGCGGGGGGACCTAGCACAGATACGCAGTATTTT.

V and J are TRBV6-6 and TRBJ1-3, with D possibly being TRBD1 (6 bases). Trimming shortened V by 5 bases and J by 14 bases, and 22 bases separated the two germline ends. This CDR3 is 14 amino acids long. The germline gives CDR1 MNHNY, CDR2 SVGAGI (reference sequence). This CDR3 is CASSPPSRQAALYF. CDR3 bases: TGTGCCAGCAGTCCCCCCAGTCGACAGGCGGCGTTATATTTT.

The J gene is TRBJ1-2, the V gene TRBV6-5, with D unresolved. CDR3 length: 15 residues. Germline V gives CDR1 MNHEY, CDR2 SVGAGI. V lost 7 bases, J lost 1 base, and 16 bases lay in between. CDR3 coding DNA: TGTGCCAGCATGCCGGATTTTGGCTTTAACTATGGCTACACCTTC. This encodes CASMPDFGFNYGYTF.

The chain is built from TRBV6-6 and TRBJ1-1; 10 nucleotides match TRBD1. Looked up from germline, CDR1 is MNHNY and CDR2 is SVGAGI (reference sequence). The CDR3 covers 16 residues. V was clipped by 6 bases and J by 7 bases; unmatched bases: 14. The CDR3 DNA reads TGTGCCAGCAGCGGTCAGCTTACAGACAGGGGGCGTGAAGCTTTCTTT. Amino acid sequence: CASSGQLTDRGREAFF.

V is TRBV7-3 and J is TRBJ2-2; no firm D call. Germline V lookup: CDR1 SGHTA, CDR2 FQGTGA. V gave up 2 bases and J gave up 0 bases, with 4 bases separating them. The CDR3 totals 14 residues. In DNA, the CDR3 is TGTGCCAGCAGCTTAGTCTCGAACACCGGGGAGCTGTTTTTT. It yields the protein CASSLVSNTGELFF.

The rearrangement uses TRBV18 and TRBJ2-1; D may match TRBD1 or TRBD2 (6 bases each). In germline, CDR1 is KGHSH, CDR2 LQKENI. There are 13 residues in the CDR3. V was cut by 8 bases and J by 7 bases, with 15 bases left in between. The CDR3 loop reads CASRGAAGNEQFF. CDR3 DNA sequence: TGTGCCAGCAGGGGGGCCGCTGGGAATGAGCAGTTCTTC.

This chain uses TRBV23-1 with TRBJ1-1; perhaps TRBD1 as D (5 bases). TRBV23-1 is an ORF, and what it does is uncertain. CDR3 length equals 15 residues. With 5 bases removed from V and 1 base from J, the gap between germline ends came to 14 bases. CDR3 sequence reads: CASSTLLGGNTEAFF. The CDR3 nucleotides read TGCGCCAGCAGTACTTTACTCGGGGGGAACACTGAAGCTTTCTTT.

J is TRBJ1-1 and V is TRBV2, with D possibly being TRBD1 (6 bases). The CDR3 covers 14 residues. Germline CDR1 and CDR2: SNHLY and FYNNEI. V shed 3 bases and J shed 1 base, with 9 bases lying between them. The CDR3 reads CASSERTENTEAFF. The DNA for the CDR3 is TGTGCCAGCAGTGAGAGGACAGAGAACACTGAAGCTTTCTTT.

CDR3 DNA: TGTGCCAGCAGCCCACCCCAGGGAGGAAAGGGTGAAAAACTGTTTTTT. This codes for CASSPPQGGKGEKLFF. The chain links TRBV7-9 to TRBJ1-4; tentatively, D is TRBD1 (5 bases). V lost 5 bases, J lost 7 bases, and 20 bases lay in between. This CDR3 is built from 16 residues. Germline lookup yields CDR1 SEHNR and CDR2 FQNEAQ (reference sequence).

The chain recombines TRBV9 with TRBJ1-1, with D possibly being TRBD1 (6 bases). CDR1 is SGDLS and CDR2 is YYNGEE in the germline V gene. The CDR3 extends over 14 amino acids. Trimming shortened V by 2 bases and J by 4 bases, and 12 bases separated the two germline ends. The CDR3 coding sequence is TGTGCCAGCAGCGTTATTGAGGGGGGCACTGAAGCTTTCTTT. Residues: CASSVIEGGTEAFF.

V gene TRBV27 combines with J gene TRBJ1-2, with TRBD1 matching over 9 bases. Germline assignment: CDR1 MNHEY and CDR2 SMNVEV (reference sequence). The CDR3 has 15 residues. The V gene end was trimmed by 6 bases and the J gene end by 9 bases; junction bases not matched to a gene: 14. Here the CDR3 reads CASRIEGQGLRRYTF. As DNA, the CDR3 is TGTGCCAGCAGGATAGAGGGACAGGGATTACGGCGCTACACCTTC.

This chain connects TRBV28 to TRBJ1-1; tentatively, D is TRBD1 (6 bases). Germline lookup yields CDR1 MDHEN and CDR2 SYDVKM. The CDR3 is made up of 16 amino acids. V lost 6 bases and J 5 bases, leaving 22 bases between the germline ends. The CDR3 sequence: CASRLRGTSGGTEAFF. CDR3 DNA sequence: TGTGCCAGCAGACTAAGAGGGACATCTGGAGGGACTGAAGCTTTCTTT.

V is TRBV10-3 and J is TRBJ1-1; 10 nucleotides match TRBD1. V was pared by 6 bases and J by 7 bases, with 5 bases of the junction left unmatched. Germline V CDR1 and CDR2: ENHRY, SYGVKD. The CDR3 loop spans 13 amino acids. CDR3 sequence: CAISHGQGGEAFF. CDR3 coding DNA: TGTGCCATCAGCCATGGACAGGGGGGTGAAGCTTTCTTT.

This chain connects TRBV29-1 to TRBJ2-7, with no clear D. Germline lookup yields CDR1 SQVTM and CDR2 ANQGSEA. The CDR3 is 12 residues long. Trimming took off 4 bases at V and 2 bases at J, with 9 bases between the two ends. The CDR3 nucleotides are TGCAGCGTTGGGCCATCCCCCTACGAGCAGTACTTC. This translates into CSVGPSPYEQYF.

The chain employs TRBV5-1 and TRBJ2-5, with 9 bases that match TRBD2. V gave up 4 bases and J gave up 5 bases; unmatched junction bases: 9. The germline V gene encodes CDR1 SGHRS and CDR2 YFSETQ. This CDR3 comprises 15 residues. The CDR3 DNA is TGCGCCAGCAGCCTCACAGGGAGCGGGGGGGAGACCCAGTACTTC. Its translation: CASSLTGSGGETQYF.

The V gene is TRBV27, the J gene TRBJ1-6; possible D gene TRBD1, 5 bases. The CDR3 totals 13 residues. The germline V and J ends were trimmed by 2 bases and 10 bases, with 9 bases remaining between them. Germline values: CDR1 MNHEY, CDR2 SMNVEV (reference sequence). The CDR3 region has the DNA TGTGCCAGCAGTTTAGAGGGGCGGTCACCCCTCCACTTT. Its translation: CASSLEGRSPLHF.

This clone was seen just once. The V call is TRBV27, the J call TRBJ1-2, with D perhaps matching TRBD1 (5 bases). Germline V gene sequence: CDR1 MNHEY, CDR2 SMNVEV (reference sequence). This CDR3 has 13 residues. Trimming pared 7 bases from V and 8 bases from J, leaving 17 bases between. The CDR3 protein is CASTAQGSRGYTF. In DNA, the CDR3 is TGTGCCAGCACCGCCCAGGGCTCACGGGGCTACACCTTC.